These 20 T cell receptor beta chains originate from one sample sequenced in a study of beta chain features in type 1 diabetes. Overall study findings and caveats: Among all four CD4+ subsets, Type 1 diabetes patients had TCRB CDR3s that were moderately but significantly shorter.

These receptors are not linked to any known antigen. All of the isolated RNA was reverse transcribed, so expressed TCRB transcripts were sequenced. The assay was immunoSEQ multiplex PCR, and TCRdb's table has in-frame clones only and misses some. The repertoire consists of a few hundred thousand clones, with over 9% occurring once and the leading ten covering roughly 0.6%. Input material: central memory CD4+ T cells from blood. These receptor sequences come from a man under 40 with type 1 diabetes.

This clone was seen only a few times. The gene calls are TRBV6-4 and TRBJ1-2; D is undetermined. This CDR3 comprises 13 residues. The germline V gene has CDR1 MRHNA and CDR2 SNTAGT. Trimming removed 3 bases from V and 8 bases from J, with 13 bases in between. DNA of the CDR3: TGTGCCAGCAGTGAGGGCAGTCATGGGGGCTACACCTTC. This encodes CASSEGSHGGYTF.

The chain recombines TRBV28 with TRBJ2-6; D is ambiguous. This CDR3 region has 15 residues. V lost 5 bases to trimming and J lost 0 bases, with 8 bases between them. The V gene's germline CDR1 is MDHEN and CDR2 SYDVKM. Here the CDR3 reads CASSMGNSGANVLTF. CDR3 nucleotide sequence: TGTGCCAGCAGTATGGGAAACTCTGGGGCCAACGTCCTGACTTTC.

This clone occurred many times. This chain uses TRBV4-3 with TRBJ1-1, with D possibly TRBD1 on 6 matching bases. The CDR3 spans 16 residues. Trimming pared 0 bases from V and 4 bases from J, leaving 15 bases between. CDR1 is LGHNA and CDR2 is YSLEER in the germline V gene. CDR3 in amino acids: CASSQDSNRVGTEAFF. The DNA for the CDR3 is TGCGCCAGCAGCCAAGATTCCAACAGGGTCGGCACTGAAGCTTTCTTT.

This clone came up a few times. This rearrangement joins TRBV9 to TRBJ1-2; D is undetermined. Trimming stripped 0 bases from V and 8 bases from J, with 14 bases between. This CDR3 comprises 14 residues. Germline CDR1 SGDLS, CDR2 YYNGEE. CDR3 DNA: TGTGCCAGCAGCGTAGATGAGAGAAAAAGCGGCTACACCTTC. Amino acid sequence: CASSVDERKSGYTF. Based on the CDR3 plus reference TRBV9 and TRBJ1-2, the full variable domain is DSGVTQTPKHLITATGQRVTLRCSPRSGDLSVYWYQQSLDQGLQFLIQYYNGEERAKGNILERFSAQQFPDLHSELNLSSLELGDSALYFCASSVDERKSGYTFGSGTRLTVV.

This clone was detected many times. The chain combines TRBV4-1 with TRBJ2-1; 8 bases agree with TRBD2. The CDR3 length is 17 residues. Trimming at V came to 0 bases and at J to 9 bases, leaving 13 bases not matched to a gene. Germline V CDR1 and CDR2: MGHRA, YSYEKL. CDR3 nucleotides: TGCGCCAGCAGCCAAGATAGTGTTAGCGGGACAAGGAGTGAGCAGTTCTTC. Encoded protein: CASSQDSVSGTRSEQFF.

The CDR3 loop reads CASSPVSGGDEQYF. As DNA, the CDR3 is TGTGCCAGCTCACCAGTCTCGGGTGGTGACGAGCAGTACTTC. The V and J genes are TRBV18 and TRBJ2-7; D is undetermined. The V end lost 2 bases, the J end lost 5 bases, and 13 bases lay between the germline ends. Germline CDR1 reads KGHSH; CDR2 reads LQKENI. The length of the CDR3 is 14 residues. Filled out from reference TRBV18 and TRBJ2-7, the complete variable domain reads NAGVMQNPRHLVRRRGQEARLRCSPMKGHSHVYWYRQLPEEGLKFMVYLQKENIIDESGMPKERFSAEFPKEGPSILRIQQVVRGDSAAYFCASSPVSGGDEQYFGPGTRLTVT.

A few counts support this clone. The DNA of the CDR3 is TGTGCCAGCTCACCGGAGCGGGCTACCTACAATGAGCAGTTCTTC. Residues: CASSPERATYNEQFF. J is TRBJ2-1 and V is TRBV18; D is perhaps TRBD2 (6 bases). The germline CDR1 and CDR2 sequences are KGHSH and LQKENI. Between the trimmed V and J ends, which lost 3 bases and 2 bases, there was a span of 11 bases. The CDR3 length is 15 residues.

This clone was counted a few times. The J gene is TRBJ2-1, the V gene TRBV5-1; 11 bases match TRBD2. Trimming removed 3 bases from V and 1 base from J; junction bases left unmatched: 15. CDR3 length: 20 residues. The germline CDR1 and CDR2 sequences are SGHRS and YFSETQ. The CDR3 region has the DNA TGCGCCAGCAGCTCGAAAACCGGGACTAGCGGCGGGCCGTCCTACAATGAGCAGTTCTTC. This encodes CASSSKTGTSGGPSYNEQFF.

This clone was seen only a few times. The chain has TRBV10-3 and TRBJ2-3; no clear D gene. The V end was cut by 6 bases, the J end by 3 bases, with 13 bases between. Germline loops: CDR1 ENHRY, CDR2 SYGVKD. This CDR3 is built from 14 residues. CDR3: CAIRSELGTDTQYF. The CDR3 DNA reads as TGTGCCATCAGATCAGAGCTGGGGACAGATACGCAGTATTTT.

This clone was picked up a small number of times. This chain joins TRBV19 and TRBJ2-2; D remains unclear. CDR1 LNHDA and CDR2 SQIVND come from the germline V gene (reference sequence). V lost 4 bases and J 6 bases, leaving 9 bases between the germline ends. This CDR3 has 13 amino acids. The DNA of the CDR3 is TGTGCCAGTAGTAATCCCGGAGCCGGGGAGCTGTTTTTT. It yields the protein CASSNPGAGELFF.

This clone was seen only a few times. V is TRBV5-1 and J is TRBJ2-3, with D perhaps matching TRBD1 or TRBD2 (5 bases each). Trimming took 2 bases from V and 2 from J, leaving 12 bases between them. Germline V lookup: CDR1 SGHRS, CDR2 YFSETQ. The CDR3 runs to 15 residues. Here the CDR3 reads CASSFIGDPTDTQYF. As DNA, the CDR3 is TGCGCCAGCAGCTTTATAGGGGACCCCACAGATACGCAGTATTTT.

The rearrangement joins TRBV7-2 to TRBJ2-3, with 7 positions matching TRBD2. The germline V gene encodes CDR1 SGHTA and CDR2 FQGNSA. Trimming at V came to 1 base and at J to 2 bases, leaving 6 bases not matched to a gene. This CDR3 region has 16 residues. CDR3 in DNA: TGTGCCAGCAGCTTAGTAGCGGGTATCTACACAGATACGCAGTATTTT. This codes for CASSLVAGIYTDTQYF.

This rearrangement joins TRBV5-1 to TRBJ2-5; 7 positions match TRBD2. CDR3 length: 15 amino acids. In germline, CDR1 is SGHRS, CDR2 YFSETQ. V lost 4 bases, J lost 2 bases, and 8 bases stayed unmatched. CDR3 protein: CASSQYQAGQETQYF. In nucleotides, the CDR3 is TGCGCCAGCAGCCAATACCAAGCGGGGCAAGAGACCCAGTACTTC.

There are a few counts of this clone. The chain carries TRBV6-1 and TRBJ2-3; 8 nucleotides agree with TRBD1. The germline CDR1 and CDR2 sequences are MNHNS and SASEGT. CDR3 size: 13 residues. The V segment lost 11 bases and the J segment 7 bases; nucleotides outside the gene matches: 11. CDR3 in amino acids: CAGTGTGPHTQYF. CDR3 coding DNA: TGTGCCGGAACCGGGACAGGACCCCATACGCAGTATTTT.

The chain is built from TRBV30 and TRBJ2-7; TRBD2 aligns across 7 bases. Trimming removed 0 bases from V and 0 bases from J; junction bases left unmatched: 5. CDR1 is GTSNPN, CDR2 SVGIG, per germline (reference sequence). The CDR3 has 15 residues. The CDR3 protein is CAWSVGLAASYEQYF. CDR3 DNA: TGTGCCTGGAGTGTAGGGCTAGCGGCCTCCTACGAGCAGTACTTC.

The rearrangement joins TRBV5-5 to TRBJ1-1; TRBD1 agrees at 9 bases. CDR1 and CDR2 from the germline V gene are SGHKS and YYEKEE (reference sequence). This CDR3 region has 16 residues. The junction had 3 bases not matched to a gene; V was cut back by 0 bases and J by 0 bases. CDR3 sequence reads: CASSLEGQGMNTEAFF. The DNA for the CDR3 is TGTGCCAGCAGCTTGGAGGGACAGGGCATGAACACTGAAGCTTTCTTT. Looking up the rest from reference TRBV5-5 and TRBJ1-1 gives the full variable domain: DAGVTQSPTHLIKTRGQQVTLRCSPISGHKSVSWYQQVLGQGPQFIFQYYEKEERGRGNFPDRFSARQFPNYSSELNVNALLLGDSALYLCASSLEGQGMNTEAFFGQGTRLTVV.

The CDR3 bases are TGTGCCAGCAGTTATCGTCCGGGGCAGAACACCGGGGAGCTGTTTTTT. Translating it yields CASSYRPGQNTGELFF. The chain uses TRBV6-5 and TRBJ2-2; D possibly uses TRBD1 or TRBD2 (5 bases each). The CDR3 spans 16 residues. With 3 bases removed from V and 1 base from J, the gap between germline ends came to 12 bases. CDR1 and CDR2 from the germline V gene are MNHEY and SVGAGI.

This clone was seen ten or more times. The chain is built from TRBV11-2 and TRBJ2-7, with 7 bases lining up with TRBD1. The CDR3 contains 14 residues. Looked up from germline, CDR1 is SGHAT and CDR2 is FQNNGV. Trimming removed 3 bases from V and 3 bases from J; junction bases left unmatched: 5. CDR3 coding DNA: TGTGCCAGCAGCTTTATCGGGACAGTCTACGAGCAGTACTTC. As protein: CASSFIGTVYEQYF.

This rearrangement joins TRBV27 to TRBJ1-1, with D uncertain. This CDR3 is 15 amino acids long. From germline, CDR1 is MNHEY and CDR2 SMNVEV (reference sequence). V was clipped by 5 bases and J by 5 bases, with 18 bases between them. CDR3 sequence reads: CASSPKSGAYTEAFF. In DNA, the CDR3 is TGTGCCAGCAGTCCGAAATCGGGCGCTTATACTGAAGCTTTCTTT.

The chain combines TRBV2 with TRBJ1-5, with a tentative D call TRBD1 (6 bases). The CDR3 consists of 14 residues. Between the trimmed V and J ends, which lost 6 bases and 4 bases, there was a span of 13 bases. Per the germline V gene, CDR1 is SNHLY and CDR2 is FYNNEI. The chain's CDR3 is CASRTTGSNQPQHF. In DNA, the CDR3 is TGTGCCAGCAGGACCACAGGGTCAAATCAGCCCCAGCATTTT. Complete variable domain (other parts from reference TRBV2 and TRBJ1-5): EPEVTQTPSHQVTQMGQEVILRCVPISNHLYFYWYRQILGQKVEFLVSFYNNEISEKSEIFDDQFSVERPDGSNFTLKIRSTKLEDSAMYFCASRTTGSNQPQHFGDGTRLSIL.